The present entry profiles one TCR beta chain with its context. The germline V and J ends were trimmed by 4 bases and 5 bases, with 16 bases remaining between them. Germline assignment: CDR1 SGDLS and CDR2 YYNGEE. The CDR3 runs to 14 residues. These data come from a study of PD-1 blockade in mismatch repair-deficient tumors. Libraries were prepared by immunoSEQ multiplex PCR; TCRdb keeps only in-frame clonotypes and omits some of them. The repertoire includes tens of thousands of clones, about 82% of them detected once, and approximately 5% sits in the top ten. The specimen was peripheral blood, collected 44 weeks after starting pembrolizumab. This TCR derives from an adult with mismatch repair-deficient cancer. This chain connects TRBV9 to TRBJ2-7, with D possibly being TRBD1 (5 bases). CDR3 nucleotides: TGTGCCAGCAGCCTGAGACAGCGACCCGACGAGCAGTACTTC. This sequence encodes CASSLRQRPDEQYF.